This paragraph covers one TCR beta chain sequence. The sample is drawn from a study of OX40 agonist ivuxolimab in advanced cancers. The protocol was immunoSEQ multiplex PCR, while the TCRdb copy is restricted to in-frame clones and leaves out a portion. The sample lists 45,000 to 55,000 clones, approximately 84% occurring once. Germline CDR1 is SEHNR and CDR2 is FQNEAQ (reference sequence). The CDR3 is made up of 15 amino acids. V lost 2 bases, J lost 2 bases, and 2 bases stayed unmatched. This chain connects TRBV7-9 to TRBJ2-2, with 7 bases lining up with TRBD1. The sequencing here drew on CD4+ or CD8+ T cells sorted from blood, taken in a trial of the OX40 agonist ivuxolimab. This TCR was sampled from an adult with an advanced solid tumor such as melanoma, head and neck, liver or kidney cancer. CDR3 DNA: TGTGCCAGCAGCTTATGGACAGGCAACACCGGGGAGCTGTTTTTT. Translation gives CASSLWTGNTGELFF.